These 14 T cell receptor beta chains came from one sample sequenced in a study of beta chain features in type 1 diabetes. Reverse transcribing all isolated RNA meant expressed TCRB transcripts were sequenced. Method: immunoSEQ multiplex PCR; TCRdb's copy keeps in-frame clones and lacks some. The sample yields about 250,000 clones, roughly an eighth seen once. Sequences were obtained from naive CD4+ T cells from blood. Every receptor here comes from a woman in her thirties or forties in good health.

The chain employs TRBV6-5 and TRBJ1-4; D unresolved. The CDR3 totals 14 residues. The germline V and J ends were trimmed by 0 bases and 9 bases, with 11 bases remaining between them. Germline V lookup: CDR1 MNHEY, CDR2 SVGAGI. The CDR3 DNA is TGTGCCAGCAGTTACTCGGGTAGCGGAAAAAAACTGTTTTTT. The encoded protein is CASSYSGSGKKLFF.

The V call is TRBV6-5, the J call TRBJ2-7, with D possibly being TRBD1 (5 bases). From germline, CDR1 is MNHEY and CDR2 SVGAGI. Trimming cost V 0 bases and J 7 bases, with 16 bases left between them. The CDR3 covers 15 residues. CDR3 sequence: CASSYSVVKGVEQYF. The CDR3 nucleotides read TGTGCCAGCAGTTACTCGGTCGTGAAAGGGGTAGAGCAGTACTTC.

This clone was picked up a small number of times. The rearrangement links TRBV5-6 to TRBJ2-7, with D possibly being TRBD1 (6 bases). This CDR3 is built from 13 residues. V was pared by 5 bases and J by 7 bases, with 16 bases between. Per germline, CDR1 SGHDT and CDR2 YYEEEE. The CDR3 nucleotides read TGTGCCAGCAGTTATGGACAGCTAGGAGAGCAGTACTTC. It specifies CASSYGQLGEQYF.

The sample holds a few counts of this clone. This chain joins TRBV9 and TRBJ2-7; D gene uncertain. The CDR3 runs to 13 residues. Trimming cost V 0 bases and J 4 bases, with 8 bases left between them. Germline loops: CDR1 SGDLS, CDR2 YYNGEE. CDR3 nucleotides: TGTGCCAGCAGCGTAGGCGAAGATTACGAGCAGTACTTC. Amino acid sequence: CASSVGEDYEQYF.

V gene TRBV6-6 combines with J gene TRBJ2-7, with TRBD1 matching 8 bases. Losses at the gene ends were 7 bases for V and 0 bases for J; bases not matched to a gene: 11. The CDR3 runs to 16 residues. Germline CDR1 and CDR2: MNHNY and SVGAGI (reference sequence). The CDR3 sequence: CASTPDREPFSYEQYF. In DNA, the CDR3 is TGTGCCAGCACCCCGGACAGGGAGCCCTTCTCCTACGAGCAGTACTTC.

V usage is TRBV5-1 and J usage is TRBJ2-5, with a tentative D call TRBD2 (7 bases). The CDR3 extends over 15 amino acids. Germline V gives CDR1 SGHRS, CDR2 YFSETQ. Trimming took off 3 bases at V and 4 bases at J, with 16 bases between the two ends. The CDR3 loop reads CASSYPGGSGETQYF. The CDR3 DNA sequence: TGCGCCAGCAGCTACCCGGGGGGCAGTGGAGAGACCCAGTACTTC.

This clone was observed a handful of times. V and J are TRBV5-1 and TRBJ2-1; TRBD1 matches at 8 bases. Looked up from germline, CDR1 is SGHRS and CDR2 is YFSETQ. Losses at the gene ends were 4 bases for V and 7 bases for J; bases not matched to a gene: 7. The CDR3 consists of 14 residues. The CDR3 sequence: CASSARDRTNEQFF. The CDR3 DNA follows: TGCGCCAGCAGCGCACGGGACAGGACGAATGAGCAGTTCTTC. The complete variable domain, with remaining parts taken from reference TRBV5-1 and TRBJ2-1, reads KAGVTQTPRYLIKTRGQQVTLSCSPISGHRSVSWYQQTPGQGLQFLFEYFSETQRNKGNFPGRFSGRQFSNSRSEMNVSTLELGDSALYLCASSARDRTNEQFFGPGTRLTVL.

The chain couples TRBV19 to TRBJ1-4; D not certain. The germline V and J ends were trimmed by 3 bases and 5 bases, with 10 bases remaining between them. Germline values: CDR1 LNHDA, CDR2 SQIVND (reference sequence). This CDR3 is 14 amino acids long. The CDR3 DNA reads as TGTGCCAGTAGTATGCAGGTTTTCAATGAAAAACTGTTTTTT. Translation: CASSMQVFNEKLFF.

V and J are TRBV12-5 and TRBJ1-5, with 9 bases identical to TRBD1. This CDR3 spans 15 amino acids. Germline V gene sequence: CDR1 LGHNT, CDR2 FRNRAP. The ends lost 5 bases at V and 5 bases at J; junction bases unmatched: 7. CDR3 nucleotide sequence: TGTGCTAGTGGTCTGATGGACAGGGGCTATCAGCCCCAGCATTTT. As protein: CASGLMDRGYQPQHF.

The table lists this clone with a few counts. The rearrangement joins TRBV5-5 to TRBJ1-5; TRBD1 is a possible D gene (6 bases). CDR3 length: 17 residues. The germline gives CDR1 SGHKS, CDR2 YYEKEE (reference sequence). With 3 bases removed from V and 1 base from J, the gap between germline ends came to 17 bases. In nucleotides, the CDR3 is TGTGCCAGCAGCTGGGGGGCGGGGGGTACGAGCAATCAGCCCCAGCATTTT. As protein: CASSWGAGGTSNQPQHF.

CDR3 sequence: CASAIGGSNQPQHF. CDR3 in DNA: TGTGCCAGCGCCATCGGGGGTAGCAATCAGCCCCAGCATTTT. J is TRBJ1-5 and V is TRBV10-3; tentative D call: TRBD1 (5 bases). The CDR3 contains 14 residues. The germline CDR1 and CDR2 sequences are ENHRY and SYGVKD. Trimming cost V 10 bases and J 0 bases, with 13 bases left between them.

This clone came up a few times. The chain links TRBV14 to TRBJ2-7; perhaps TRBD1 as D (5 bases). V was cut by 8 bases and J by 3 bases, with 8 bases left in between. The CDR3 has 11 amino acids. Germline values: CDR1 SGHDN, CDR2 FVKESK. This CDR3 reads CASAGFYEQYF. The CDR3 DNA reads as TGTGCCAGCGCAGGGTTCTACGAGCAGTACTTC.

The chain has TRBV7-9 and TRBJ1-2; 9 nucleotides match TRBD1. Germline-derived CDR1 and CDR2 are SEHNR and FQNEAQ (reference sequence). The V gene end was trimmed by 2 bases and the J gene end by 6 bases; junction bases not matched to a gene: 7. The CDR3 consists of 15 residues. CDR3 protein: CASSLPGTGLDGYTF. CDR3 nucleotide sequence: TGTGCCAGCAGCTTACCTGGGACAGGGCTGGATGGCTACACCTTC.

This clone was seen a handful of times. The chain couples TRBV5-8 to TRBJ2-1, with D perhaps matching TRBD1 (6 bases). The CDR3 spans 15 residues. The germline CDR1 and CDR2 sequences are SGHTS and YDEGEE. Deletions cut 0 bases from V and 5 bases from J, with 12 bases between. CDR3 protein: CASSLGLRQDNEQFF. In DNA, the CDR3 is TGTGCCAGCAGCTTGGGGCTAAGACAGGACAATGAGCAGTTCTTC.